These T cell receptor beta chains were read from a single sample in a study of glioma-infiltrating T cells after dendritic cell vaccination. Using immunoSEQ multiplex PCR, the repertoire was profiled, and TCRdb retains in-frame clones only, with some absent. The table records 99,000 or so clones, over 80% of them present only once. The material was blood, obtained after dendritic cell vaccination. The source of these receptors is a human donor with glioblastoma. Both conserved end residues are part of each CDR3. A D gene is named only where the DNA matches it firmly. Some rows mark clone size as missing; the rest say once, few, many or name a class of expanded clone.

d_call	v_call	j_call	clone_size	cdr3_nt	cdr3_aa
TRBD1	TRBV5-1	TRBJ2-7	-	TGCGCCAGCAGCCCAAGACAGGGTGGTGGAGAGCAGTACTTC	CASSPRQGGGEQYF
-	TRBV4-1	TRBJ1-1	few	TGCGCCAGCAGCCAAGTAGGCATGGGAGGCGGCACTGAAGCTTTCTTT	CASSQVGMGGGTEAFF
-	TRBV6-6	TRBJ1-2	-	TGTGCCAGCAGAGATCAGGGGAACTATGGCTACACCTTC	CASRDQGNYGYTF
TRBD2	TRBV9	TRBJ2-3	-	TGTGCCAGCAGCGTAGCGGCCAGGGACTACCCCCCAGATACGCAGTATTTT	CASSVAARDYPPDTQYF
-	TRBV5-6	TRBJ1-4	-	TGTGCCAGCAGCTTGGCACAGAATAATGAAAAACTGTTTTTT	CASSLAQNNEKLFF
-	TRBV6-1	TRBJ1-5	-	TGTGCCAGCCGTGAGGGGGGTCTGCATCAGCCCCAGCATTTT	CASREGGLHQPQHF
TRBD1	TRBV29-1	TRBJ2-7	-	TGCAGCGCCGGGACAGGGGGATACGAGCAGTACTTC	CSAGTGGYEQYF
TRBD2	TRBV25-1	TRBJ2-3	-	TGTGCCAGCAGTGAATTTACTAGCGGGGGAAGTGGCACAGATACGCAGTATTTT	CASSEFTSGGSGTDTQYF
-	TRBV11-1	TRBJ1-2	-	TGTGCCAGCAGCTTATGGCCAGGGTGGGGCTATGGCTACACCTTC	CASSLWPGWGYGYTF
-	TRBV7-9	TRBJ1-1	-	TGTGCCAGCAGCTTAGCCCGGACAGACACTGAAGCTTTCTTT	CASSLARTDTEAFF
TRBD2	TRBV5-4	TRBJ2-1	once	TGTGCCAGCAGCTTGGTAGCGGGACCCAACAGGGAGCAGTTCTTC	CASSLVAGPNREQFF
-	TRBV6-1	TRBJ1-2	-	TGTGCCATCACAGATTTCTATGGCTACACCTTC	CAITDFYGYTF
-	TRBV5-1	TRBJ1-1	-	TGCGCCAGCAGCGGAAACAGGGAGAACACTGAAGCTTTCTTT	CASSGNRENTEAFF
TRBD2	TRBV4-2	TRBJ2-1	-	TGTGCCAGCAGTCCGAGACTAGCGGGAACCCGGAATGAGCAGTTCTTC	CASSPRLAGTRNEQFF
-	TRBV6-6	TRBJ2-7	-	TGTGCCAGCAGTTACTCGAGGGGAGGAGGGGGCCACGAGCAGTACTTC	CASSYSRGGGGHEQYF
-	TRBV5-1	TRBJ2-5	-	TGCGCCAGCAGCCCGGGAGACGGGGCCCAGTACTTC	CASSPGDGAQYF
TRBD2	TRBV18	TRBJ2-1	-	TGTGCCAGCTCACCGTCGGGACTAGTCGGCTACAATGAGCAGTTCTTC	CASSPSGLVGYNEQFF
-	TRBV6-6	TRBJ2-7	-	TGTGCCAGCAGTTCCTCCGGGAAGGGGGTTTACGAGCAGTACTTC	CASSSSGKGVYEQYF
TRBD1	TRBV4-1	TRBJ1-1	-	TGCGCCAGCAGCCTTAGACAGGGGGGTTTGAACACTGAAGCTTTCTTT	CASSLRQGGLNTEAFF
TRBD1	TRBV6-1	TRBJ2-3	-	TGTGCCAGCAGTACCCGGGACAGGATCACAGATACGCAGTATTTT	CASSTRDRITDTQYF
TRBD1	TRBV6-5	TRBJ1-1	-	TGTGCCAGCAGTTACGGGACAGGGGTCTGGAACACTGAAGCTTTCTTT	CASSYGTGVWNTEAFF
-	TRBV28	TRBJ1-4	-	TGTGCCAGCAGTACCCCGAGGCCAGGGTCCAGTTCAATGAGGAAACTGTTTTTT	CASSTPRPGSSSMRKLFF
-	TRBV21-1	TRBJ2-7	few	TGTGCCAGCAGCGCCCAGGGATTAGCGGGGGGGTTTACCTACGAGCAGTACTTC	CASSAQGLAGGFTYEQYF
TRBD2	TRBV6-1	TRBJ2-7	-	TGTGCCAGTAGCGGGGGGGGGAATTCCTACGAGCAGTACTTC	CASSGGGNSYEQYF
-	TRBV15	TRBJ1-6	-	TGTGCCACCAGCAGAGATTATCAGGGTAGACCCCTCCACTTT	CATSRDYQGRPLHF
-	TRBV19	TRBJ1-5	-	TGTGCCAGTAGTATAAGACAACAGCCTTTAAATCAGCCCCAGCATTTT	CASSIRQQPLNQPQHF
-	TRBV7-9	TRBJ1-1	-	TGTGCCAGCAGCTTAGAGCCAGGGATCGGCCTAAGTGAAGCTTTCTTT	CASSLEPGIGLSEAFF
TRBD1	TRBV28	TRBJ2-1	-	TGTGCCAGCAGTGCCCCGACAGGGGGCTTAGATGAGCAGTTCTTC	CASSAPTGGLDEQFF
-	TRBV6-1	TRBJ1-2	-	TGTGCCAGCAGTGAAAGGGAGGTAGGGTATGGCTACACCTTC	CASSEREVGYGYTF
-	TRBV27	TRBJ2-7	-	TGTGCCAGCAGTTTCTCCGAGCAGTACTTC	CASSFSEQYF
TRBD1	TRBV19	TRBJ1-1	-	TGTGCCAGTACTTTCGGGACAGGGGCCAAAGCTTTCTTT	CASTFGTGAKAFF
TRBD2	TRBV5-4	TRBJ2-5	-	TGTGCCAGCAGCTTGGTGGGGGGGGGTAGGCAGACCCAGTACTTC	CASSLVGGGRQTQYF